This T cell receptor beta chain comes out of a study of regulatory T cells in long-lasting Graves disease. Through Arm-PCR of CDR3 regions and iRepertoire HTBI primers, TCR beta libraries were built. TCRdb reanalysed the multiplex PCR reads using MiXCR and keeps one entry per CDR3 protein. The sample records 350,000 to 550,000 distinct CDR3 sequences, roughly 15% being singletons. This clonotype was seen many times. The CDR3 spans 13 residues. CDR1 DFQATT and CDR2 SNEGSKA come from the germline V gene (reference sequence). After removal of 4 bases from V and 3 bases from J, the junction contained 4 bases not matched to a gene. The time point: newly diagnosed GD, antithyroid drugs for less than 3 months. Generation of the TCR library employed RNA extracted from PBMCs. In addition, the sample was reused for a study of T cells in Graves' hyperthyroidism and ophthalmopathy. That source notes: Stable Graves' hyperthyroidism meant no ophthalmopathy progression within 18 months.

The sequenced sample was peripheral blood mononuclear cells (PBMCs), obtained at new diagnosis, from a patient treated with antithyroid drugs. J is TRBJ2-7 and V is TRBV20-1, with 9 nucleotides matching TRBD1. This TCR was sampled from a woman between 18 and 29 years old with Graves disease. CDR3 DNA: TGCAGTGCTAAACAGGGGGCGATCTACGAGCAGTACTTC. Translating gives CSAKQGAIYEQYF.